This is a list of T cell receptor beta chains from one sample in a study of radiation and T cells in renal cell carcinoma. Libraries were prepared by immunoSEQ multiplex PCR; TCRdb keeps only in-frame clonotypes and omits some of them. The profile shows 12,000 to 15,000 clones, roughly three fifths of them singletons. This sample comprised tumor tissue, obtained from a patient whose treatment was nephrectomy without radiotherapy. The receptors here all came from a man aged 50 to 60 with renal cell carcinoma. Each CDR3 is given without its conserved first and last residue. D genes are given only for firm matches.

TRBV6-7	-	ASRQGNYGYT
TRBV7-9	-	ASSLAGNNYNEQF
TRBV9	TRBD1	ASSPTGVSGNTIY
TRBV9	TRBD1	ASSVALDRIYGYT
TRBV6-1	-	ASSESSIGGLYNEQF
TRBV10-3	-	AISPDTGPGANVLT
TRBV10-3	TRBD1	AIRGTGGGTEAF
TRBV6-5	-	ASSWRSNQPQH
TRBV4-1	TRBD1	ASSQEEGTVVNSNQPQH
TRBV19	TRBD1	ATQTGGTGDGNTIY
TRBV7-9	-	ASSSLRGQTDTQY
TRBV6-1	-	ASSPELRRYEQY
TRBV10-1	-	ASSESLKAGSEEQF
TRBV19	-	ASSIDLSTDTQY
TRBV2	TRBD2	ASRGGAFTGELF
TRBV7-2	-	ASSLVRETQY
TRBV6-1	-	ASRAAVEETQY
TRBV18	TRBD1	ASSPSGTGGIVIQY